This TCR beta chain derives from a study of glioma-infiltrating T cells after dendritic cell vaccination. Time point in this sample: after dendritic cell vaccination, including at tumor progression/relapse. Sequencing was performed with immunoSEQ multiplex PCR; in TCRdb, only in-frame clones are kept and a portion is missing. The table lists fewer than 30,000 clones, about 90% of them singletons. The CDR3 sequence is 15 residues long. Trimming cost V 5 bases and J 2 bases, with 15 bases left between them. Germline assignment: CDR1 LNHDA and CDR2 SQIVND (reference sequence). The receptor comes from a human donor with glioblastoma. The sequenced sample was blood, obtained after dendritic cell vaccination. The chain combines TRBV19 with TRBJ1-2, with no clear D. Here the CDR3 reads CASSVHGEGNYGYTF. CDR3 DNA: TGTGCCAGTAGTGTCCATGGGGAGGGCAACTATGGCTACACCTTC.